The 21 T cell receptor beta chains below all came from one sample that was sequenced in a study of blood T cell repertoires in COVID-19. Libraries were prepared by immunoSEQ multiplex PCR; TCRdb keeps only in-frame clonotypes and omits some of them. The sample yields over 250,000 clones, 85% to 90% seen once. The sequenced sample consisted of PBMCs or T cells enriched from blood (not recorded which). Source of these receptors: a woman aged 18-29 years who had recovered from COVID-19.

This clone was seen once. The chain has TRBV28 and TRBJ1-6, with 7 bases that match TRBD1. Germline CDR1 is MDHEN and CDR2 is SYDVKM. The CDR3 extends over 14 amino acids. J was trimmed by 10 bases and V by 6 bases; bases with no gene match: 9. The CDR3 sequence: CASRLGQRYSPLHF. The CDR3 DNA reads TGTGCCAGCAGACTGGGACAGCGGTACTCACCCCTCCACTTT.

The J gene is TRBJ1-5, the V gene TRBV6-6, with 7 bases that match TRBD1. Germline CDR1 and CDR2: MNHNY and SVGAGI (reference sequence). CDR3 length: 20 residues. The J segment lost 0 bases and the V segment lost 6 bases, leaving 20 bases of the junction unmatched. CDR3 amino acids: CASSQGGVTGLSYSNQPQHF. The DNA for the CDR3 is TGTGCCAGCAGCCAAGGCGGGGTGACAGGGCTCTCTTATAGCAATCAGCCCCAGCATTTT.

The chain employs TRBV9 and TRBJ2-1, with D perhaps TRBD2 (7 bases). Trimming took 3 bases from V and 6 from J, leaving 13 bases between them. The CDR3 is 14 amino acids. In germline, CDR1 is SGDLS, CDR2 YYNGEE. CDR3 nucleotides: TGTGCCAGCAGCGCCGGGGGGCCGGGCAATGAGCAGTTCTTC. The encoded protein is CASSAGGPGNEQFF.

The chain carries TRBV5-1 and TRBJ1-2, with 8 bases identical to TRBD1. Germline-derived CDR1 and CDR2 are SGHRS and YFSETQ. V lost 2 bases to trimming and J lost 7 bases; unmatched junction nucleotides: 7. The CDR3 consists of 14 residues. The CDR3 here is CASSLDRGSGGYTF. The CDR3, as DNA: TGCGCCAGCAGCTTAGACAGGGGTTCAGGTGGCTACACCTTC.

The chain employs TRBV11-3 and TRBJ1-1; TRBD1 aligns across 7 bases. This CDR3 spans 17 amino acids. Germline V gene lookup returns CDR1 SGHNT and CDR2 YENEEA. V was clipped by 0 bases and J by 1 base; unmatched bases: 8. The CDR3: CASSLEPPGTANTEAFF. The CDR3, as DNA: TGTGCCAGCAGCTTAGAACCCCCAGGGACAGCGAACACTGAAGCTTTCTTT.

The chain employs TRBV7-9 and TRBJ1-3; the D gene is possibly TRBD1 (6 bases). Deletions cut 2 bases from V and 1 base from J, with 15 bases between. Germline CDR1 is SEHNR and CDR2 is FQNEAQ (reference sequence). The CDR3 length is 17 residues. CDR3 residues: CASSLIGTTLSGNTIYF. CDR3 bases: TGTGCCAGCAGCTTAATAGGGACAACGCTTTCTGGAAACACCATATATTTT.

V and J are TRBV11-2 and TRBJ2-1; tentatively, D is TRBD2 (7 bases). Germline V lookup: CDR1 SGHAT, CDR2 FQNNGV. The CDR3 has 15 amino acids. The germline V and J ends were trimmed by 3 bases and 7 bases, with 16 bases remaining between them. The CDR3 here is CASSFPRGPGNEQFF. The DNA of the CDR3 is TGTGCCAGCAGCTTCCCGCGGGGGCCGGGGAATGAGCAGTTCTTC.

CDR3 protein: CASTDSGRQPQHF. The CDR3 region has the DNA TGCGCCAGTACAGACTCAGGGAGGCAGCCCCAGCATTTT. V gene TRBV10-2 combines with J gene TRBJ1-5; a weak D match, TRBD1 (5 bases). V was pared by 9 bases and J by 7 bases, with 16 bases between. CDR1 and CDR2 (germline): WSHSY, SAAADI. CDR3 size: 13 residues.

This chain uses TRBV3-1 (or the pseudogene TRBV3-2) with TRBJ2-1, with a weak D call TRBD2 (5 bases). The CDR3 extends over 11 amino acids. Trimming removed 6 bases from V and 10 bases from J, with 10 bases in between. CDR1 and CDR2 (germline): LGHDT, YNNKEL (reference sequence). The CDR3 DNA reads as TGTGCCAGCAGAGGGATAGCGGAGCAGTTCTTC. This codes for CASRGIAEQFF.

The chain uses TRBV27 and TRBJ2-3, with 8 bases that match TRBD1. V gave up 4 bases and J gave up 2 bases; unmatched junction bases: 11. Germline CDR1 reads MNHEY; CDR2 reads SMNVEV (reference sequence). The CDR3 sequence is 17 residues long. The CDR3, as DNA: TGTGCCAGCAGTTATTCAATCCAGGGGGCCACCACAGATACGCAGTATTTT. Amino acid sequence: CASSYSIQGATTDTQYF.

The V and J genes are TRBV11-2 and TRBJ1-2; D is possibly TRBD1 (6 bases). Trimming pared 1 base from V and 3 bases from J, leaving 9 bases between. Per germline, CDR1 SGHAT and CDR2 FQNNGV. The CDR3 consists of 14 residues. This CDR3 reads CASSLGQGYYGYTF. As DNA, the CDR3 is TGTGCCAGCAGCTTAGGGCAGGGGTACTATGGCTACACCTTC.

This clone has a single count. The chain employs TRBV7-6 and TRBJ1-1, with D perhaps TRBD1 (5 bases). Trimming left V 5 bases short and J 0 bases short, with 22 bases between. Germline values: CDR1 SGHVS, CDR2 FNYEAQ. The CDR3 is 18 residues long. CDR3 sequence reads: CASSTYTHTQVMNTEAFF. The CDR3 coding sequence is TGTGCCAGCAGCACCTACACCCATACACAGGTCATGAACACTGAAGCTTTCTTT.

The chain recombines TRBV25-1 with TRBJ2-7; no reliable D call. The CDR3 extends over 11 amino acids. The germline V gene has CDR1 MGHDK and CDR2 SYGVNS. With 1 base removed from V and 5 bases from J, the gap between germline ends came to 3 bases. CDR3 in DNA: TGTGCCAGCAGTGAATCCGACGAGCAGTACTTC. Encoded protein: CASSESDEQYF.

The CDR3 reads CASSLRDRGRETQYF. The DNA for the CDR3 is TGCGCCAGCAGCTTGAGGGACAGGGGGCGGGAGACCCAGTACTTC. The chain links TRBV5-1 to TRBJ2-5; 12 positions agree with TRBD1. CDR1 SGHRS and CDR2 YFSETQ come from the germline V gene. The CDR3 totals 15 residues. J was trimmed by 5 bases and V by 1 base; bases with no gene match: 3.

The genes are TRBV11-1 and TRBJ1-2; D not resolved. Germline CDR1 is SGHAT and CDR2 is FQDESV (reference sequence). The CDR3 spans 12 residues. V was clipped by 2 bases and J by 7 bases, with 8 bases between them. This CDR3 reads CASSLLGAGYTF. For the CDR3, the DNA is TGTGCCAGCAGCTTACTCGGAGCTGGCTACACCTTC.

This clone was counted at least ten times. The chain employs TRBV6-4 and TRBJ2-3, with 9 bases aligning to TRBD2. V was clipped by 9 bases and J by 6 bases; unmatched bases: 13. This CDR3 is built from 15 residues. Germline loops: CDR1 MRHNA, CDR2 SNTAGT. The CDR3 DNA follows: TGTGCCAGTCGCTTGGTAGCGGGGGAGACGGATACGCAGTATTTT. It translates to CASRLVAGETDTQYF.

The chain employs TRBV29-1 and TRBJ1-2, with D perhaps matching TRBD1 (5 bases). Germline values: CDR1 SQVTM, CDR2 ANQGSEA. V shed 4 bases and J shed 4 bases, with 7 bases lying between them. The CDR3 is 11 residues long. The CDR3 reads CSVGQGYGYTF. The CDR3 bases are TGCAGCGTTGGGCAGGGCTATGGCTACACCTTC.

As DNA, the CDR3 is TGTGCCAGCAATCGGGACAGGGAAAGTGACTATGGCTACACCTTC. Translating it yields CASNRDRESDYGYTF. V is TRBV2 and J is TRBJ1-2; 9 positions match TRBD1. V gave up 7 bases and J gave up 3 bases; unmatched junction bases: 9. The CDR3 length is 15 residues. Germline CDR1 SNHLY, CDR2 FYNNEI.

This chain joins TRBV6-5 and TRBJ2-5, with 7 bases aligning to TRBD2. The junction had 0 bases not matched to a gene; V was cut back by 0 bases and J by 2 bases. Germline CDR1 is MNHEY and CDR2 is SVGAGI. The CDR3 consists of 14 residues. The CDR3 loop is CASSYSGLQETQYF. In nucleotides, the CDR3 is TGTGCCAGCAGTTACTCGGGACTACAAGAGACCCAGTACTTC.

The CDR3 loop is CASSQASPGQGEETQYF. In nucleotides, the CDR3 is TGTGCCAGCAGCCAAGCATCACCGGGACAGGGGGAAGAGACCCAGTACTTC. This sequence joins TRBV3-1 (or the pseudogene TRBV3-2) and TRBJ2-5, with 11 positions matching TRBD1. V dropped 1 base and J dropped 3; count of bases not matched to a gene: 7. The CDR3 contains 17 residues. Germline V lookup: CDR1 LGHDT, CDR2 YNNKEL (reference sequence).

There are many counts of this clone. The J gene is TRBJ1-1, the V gene TRBV9, with 7 bases matching TRBD1. This CDR3 is built from 16 residues. The J segment lost 5 bases and the V segment lost 0 bases, leaving 10 bases of the junction unmatched. Germline V gene data show CDR1 as SGDLS and CDR2 as YYNGEE. This CDR3 is CASSVAEGAGWTEAFF. CDR3 DNA sequence: TGTGCCAGCAGCGTAGCGGAGGGGGCGGGATGGACTGAAGCTTTCTTT.